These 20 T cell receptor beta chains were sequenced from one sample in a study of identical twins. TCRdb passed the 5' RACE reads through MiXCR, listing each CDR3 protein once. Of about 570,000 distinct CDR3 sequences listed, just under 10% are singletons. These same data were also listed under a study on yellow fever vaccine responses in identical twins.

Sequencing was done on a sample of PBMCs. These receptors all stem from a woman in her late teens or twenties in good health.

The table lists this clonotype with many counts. The CDR3 is CSVEDFGQVNEQFF. CDR3 nucleotide sequence: TGCAGCGTTGAAGATTTCGGGCAGGTCAATGAGCAGTTCTTC. The rearrangement links TRBV29-1 to TRBJ2-1, with unresolved D. Trimming left V 0 bases short and J 6 bases short, with 12 bases between. This CDR3 contains 14 residues. Germline V gene lookup returns CDR1 SQVTM and CDR2 ANQGSEA.

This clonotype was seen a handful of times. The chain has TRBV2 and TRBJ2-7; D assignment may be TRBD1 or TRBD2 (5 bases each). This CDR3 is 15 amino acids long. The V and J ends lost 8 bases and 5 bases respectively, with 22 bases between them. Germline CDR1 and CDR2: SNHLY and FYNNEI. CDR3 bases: TGTGCCAGCTGGGAAGGGACCCTACTACAAGACGAGCAGTACTTC. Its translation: CASWEGTLLQDEQYF.

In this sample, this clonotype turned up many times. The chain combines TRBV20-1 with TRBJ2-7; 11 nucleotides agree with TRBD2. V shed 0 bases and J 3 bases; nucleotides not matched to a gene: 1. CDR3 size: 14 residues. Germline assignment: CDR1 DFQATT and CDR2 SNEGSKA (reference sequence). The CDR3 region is CSARDLAGGYEQYF. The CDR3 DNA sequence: TGCAGTGCTAGAGATCTAGCGGGAGGCTACGAGCAGTACTTC.

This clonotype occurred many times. The CDR3 reads CASTTGLQETQYF. As DNA, the CDR3 is TGTGCCAGCACCACTGGGCTACAAGAGACCCAGTACTTC. The rearrangement uses TRBV7-9 and TRBJ2-5; D gene ambiguous. Trimming took off 7 bases at V and 2 bases at J, with 11 bases between the two ends. This CDR3 is 13 amino acids long. Germline CDR1 SEHNR, CDR2 FQNEAQ (reference sequence).

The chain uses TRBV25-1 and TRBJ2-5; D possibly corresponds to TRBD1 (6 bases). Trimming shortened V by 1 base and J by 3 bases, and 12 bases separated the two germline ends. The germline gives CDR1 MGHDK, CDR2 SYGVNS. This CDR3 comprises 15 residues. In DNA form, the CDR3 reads TGTGCCAGCAGTGAATGGGGTGGGGACAAAGAGACCCAGTACTTC. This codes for CASSEWGGDKETQYF. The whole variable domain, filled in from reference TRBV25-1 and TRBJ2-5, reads EADIYQTPRYLVIGTGKKITLECSQTMGHDKMYWYQQDPGMELHLIHYSYGVNSTEKGDLSSESTVSRIRTEHFPLTLESARPSHTSQYLCASSEWGGDKETQYFGPGTRLLVL.

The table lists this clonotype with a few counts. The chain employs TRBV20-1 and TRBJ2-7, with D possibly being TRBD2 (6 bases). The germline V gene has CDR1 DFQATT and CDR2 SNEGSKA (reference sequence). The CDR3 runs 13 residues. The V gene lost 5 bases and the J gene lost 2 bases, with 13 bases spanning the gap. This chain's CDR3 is CSAVAGSPYEQYF. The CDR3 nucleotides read TGCAGTGCTGTTGCGGGATCCCCCTACGAGCAGTACTTC.

CDR3 nucleotide sequence: TGTGCCAGCAGGCGGGGGCTGACCGGGGAGCTGTTTTTT. It encodes CASRRGLTGELFF. The chain couples TRBV2 to TRBJ2-2, with D perhaps matching TRBD2 (7 bases). The germline CDR1 and CDR2 sequences are SNHLY and FYNNEI. The CDR3 length is 13 residues. V lost 6 bases and J lost 5, with 10 bases in between.

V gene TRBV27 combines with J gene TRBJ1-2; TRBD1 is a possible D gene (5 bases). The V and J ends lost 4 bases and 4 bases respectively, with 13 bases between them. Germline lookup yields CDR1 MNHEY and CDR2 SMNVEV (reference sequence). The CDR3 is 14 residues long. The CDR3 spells CASSYRDWGYGYTF. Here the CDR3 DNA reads TGTGCCAGCAGTTATCGGGACTGGGGCTATGGCTACACCTTC.

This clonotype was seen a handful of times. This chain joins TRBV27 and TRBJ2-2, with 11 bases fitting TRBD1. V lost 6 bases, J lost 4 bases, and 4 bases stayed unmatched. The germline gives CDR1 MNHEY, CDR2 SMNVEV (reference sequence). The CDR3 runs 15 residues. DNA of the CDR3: TGTGCCAGCAGCGGACAGGGGGCAACCACCGGGGAGCTGTTTTTT. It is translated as CASSGQGATTGELFF.

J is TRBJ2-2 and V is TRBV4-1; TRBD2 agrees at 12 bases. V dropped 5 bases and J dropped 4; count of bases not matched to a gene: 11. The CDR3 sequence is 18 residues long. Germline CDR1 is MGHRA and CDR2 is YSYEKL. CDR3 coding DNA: TGCGCCAGCAGCTCACAGACTAGCGGGAGAATAAGCACCGGGGAGCTGTTTTTT. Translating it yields CASSSQTSGRISTGELFF.

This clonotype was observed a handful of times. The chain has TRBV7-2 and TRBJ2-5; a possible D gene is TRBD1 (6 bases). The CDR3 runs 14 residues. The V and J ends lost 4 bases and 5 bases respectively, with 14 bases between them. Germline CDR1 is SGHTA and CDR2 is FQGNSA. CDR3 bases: TGTGCCAGCAGCTCCGGACAGCCCTTGGAGACCCAGTACTTC. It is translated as CASSSGQPLETQYF.

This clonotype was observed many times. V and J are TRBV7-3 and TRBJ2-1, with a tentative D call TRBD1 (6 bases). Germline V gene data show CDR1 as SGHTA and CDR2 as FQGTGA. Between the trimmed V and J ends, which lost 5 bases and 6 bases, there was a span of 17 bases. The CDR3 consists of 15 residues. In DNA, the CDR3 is TGTGCCAGCAGCGCCCGGGACACCGTCCCCAATGAGCAGTTCTTC. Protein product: CASSARDTVPNEQFF.

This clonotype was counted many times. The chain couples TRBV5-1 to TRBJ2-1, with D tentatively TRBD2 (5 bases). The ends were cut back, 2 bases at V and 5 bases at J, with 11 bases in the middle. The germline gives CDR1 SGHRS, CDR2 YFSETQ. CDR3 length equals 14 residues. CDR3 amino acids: CASSLGGQNNEQFF. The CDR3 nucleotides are TGCGCCAGCAGCTTAGGCGGGCAAAACAATGAGCAGTTCTTC.

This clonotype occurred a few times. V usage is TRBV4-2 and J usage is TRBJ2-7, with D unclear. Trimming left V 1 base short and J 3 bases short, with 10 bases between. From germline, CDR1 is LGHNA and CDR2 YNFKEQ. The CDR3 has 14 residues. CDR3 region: CASSQAGVGYEQYF. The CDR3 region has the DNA TGTGCCAGCAGCCAAGCCGGAGTCGGCTACGAGCAGTACTTC.

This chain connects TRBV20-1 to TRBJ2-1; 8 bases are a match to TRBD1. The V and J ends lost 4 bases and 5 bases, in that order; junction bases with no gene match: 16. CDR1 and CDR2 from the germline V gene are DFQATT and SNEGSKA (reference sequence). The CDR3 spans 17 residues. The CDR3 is CSAIPKPPQGADNEQFF. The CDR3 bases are TGCAGTGCTATTCCAAAACCACCCCAGGGGGCGGACAATGAGCAGTTCTTC.

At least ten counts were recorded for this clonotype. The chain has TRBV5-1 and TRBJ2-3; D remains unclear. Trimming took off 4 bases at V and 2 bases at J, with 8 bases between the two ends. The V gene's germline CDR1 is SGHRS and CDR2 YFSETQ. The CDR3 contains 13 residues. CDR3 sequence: CASSTGNTDTQYF. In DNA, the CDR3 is TGCGCCAGCAGCACTGGTAACACAGATACGCAGTATTTT.

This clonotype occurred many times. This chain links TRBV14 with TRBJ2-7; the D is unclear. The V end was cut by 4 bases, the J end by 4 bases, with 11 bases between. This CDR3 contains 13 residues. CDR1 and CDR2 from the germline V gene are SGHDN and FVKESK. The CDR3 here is CASSLKVGYEQYF. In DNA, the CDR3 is TGTGCCAGCAGCCTCAAAGTTGGGTACGAGCAGTACTTC.

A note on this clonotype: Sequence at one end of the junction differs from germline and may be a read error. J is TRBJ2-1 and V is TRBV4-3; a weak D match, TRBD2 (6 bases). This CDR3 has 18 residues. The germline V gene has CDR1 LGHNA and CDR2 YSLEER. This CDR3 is CANSQDRFGRSPYNEQFF. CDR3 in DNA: TGCGCCAACAGCCAAGATCGGTTCGGGAGATCCCCCTACAATGAGCAGTTCTTC.

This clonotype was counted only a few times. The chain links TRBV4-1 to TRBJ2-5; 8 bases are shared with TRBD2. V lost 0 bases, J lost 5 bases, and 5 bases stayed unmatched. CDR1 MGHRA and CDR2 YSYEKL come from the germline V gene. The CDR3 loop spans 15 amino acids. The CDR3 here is CASSQDGGGRETQYF. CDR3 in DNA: TGCGCCAGCAGCCAAGACGGCGGGGGGCGGGAGACCCAGTACTTC.

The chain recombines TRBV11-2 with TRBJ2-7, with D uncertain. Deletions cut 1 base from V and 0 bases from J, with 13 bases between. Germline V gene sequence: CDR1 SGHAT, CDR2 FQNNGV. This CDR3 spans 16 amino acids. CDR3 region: CASSLAGSKSSYEQYF. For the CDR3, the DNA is TGTGCCAGCAGCTTAGCCGGATCCAAGAGCTCCTACGAGCAGTACTTC.